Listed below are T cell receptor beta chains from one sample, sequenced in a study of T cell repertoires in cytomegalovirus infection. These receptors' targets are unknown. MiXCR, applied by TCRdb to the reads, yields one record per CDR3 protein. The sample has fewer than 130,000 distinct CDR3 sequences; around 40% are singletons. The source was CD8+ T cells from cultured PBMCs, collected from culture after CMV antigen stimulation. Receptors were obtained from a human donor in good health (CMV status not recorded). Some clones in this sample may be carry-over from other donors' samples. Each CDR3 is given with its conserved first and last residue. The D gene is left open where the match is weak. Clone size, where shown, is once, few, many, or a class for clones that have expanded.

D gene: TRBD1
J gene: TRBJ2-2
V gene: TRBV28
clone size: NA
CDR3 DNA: TGTGCCAGCAGTCTCCGGACAGGGAACACCGGGGAGCTGTTTTTT
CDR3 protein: CASSLRTGNTGELFF

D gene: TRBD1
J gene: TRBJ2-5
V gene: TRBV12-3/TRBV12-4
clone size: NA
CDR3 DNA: TGTGCCAGCAGTTTTGGGACAGGGCGTGAGACCCAGTACTTC
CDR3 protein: CASSFGTGRETQYF

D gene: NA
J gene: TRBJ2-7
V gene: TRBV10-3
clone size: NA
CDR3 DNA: TGTGCCATCAGTGAGAGAGAATACGAGCAGTACTTC
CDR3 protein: CAISEREYEQYF

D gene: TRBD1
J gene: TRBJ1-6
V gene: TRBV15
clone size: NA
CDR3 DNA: TGTGCCACCAGCAGAGGGACAGGCGGTTCACCCCTCCACTTT
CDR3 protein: CATSRGTGGSPLHF

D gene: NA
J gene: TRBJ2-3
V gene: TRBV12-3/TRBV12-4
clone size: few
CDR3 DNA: TGTGCCAGCAGTTTGGAGGGGGCAGCAACAGATACGCAGTATTTT
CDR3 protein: CASSLEGAATDTQYF

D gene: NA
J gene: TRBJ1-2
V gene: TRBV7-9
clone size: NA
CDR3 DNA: TGTGCCAGCAGCTTAGCTGTAGGGGGCTATGGCTACACCTTC
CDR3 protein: CASSLAVGGYGYTF

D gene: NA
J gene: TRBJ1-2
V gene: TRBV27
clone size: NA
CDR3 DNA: TGTGCCAGCGGGGTAGGCTATGGCTACACCTTC
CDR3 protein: CASGVGYGYTF

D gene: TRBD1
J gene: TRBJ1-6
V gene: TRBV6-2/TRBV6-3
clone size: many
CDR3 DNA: TGTGCCAGCAGAGAGCTCGGGACAGGGGAACGTTCACCCCTCCACTTT
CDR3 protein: CASRELGTGERSPLHF

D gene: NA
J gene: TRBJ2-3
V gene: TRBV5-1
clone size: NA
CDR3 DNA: TGCGCCAGCAGTCGCCTTTTCGGAGATACGCAGTATTTT
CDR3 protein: CASSRLFGDTQYF

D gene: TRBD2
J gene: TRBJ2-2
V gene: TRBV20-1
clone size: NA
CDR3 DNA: TGCAGTGCTAGGGTTAGCGGGTTGGGGACCGGGGAGCTGTTTTTT
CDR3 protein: CSARVSGLGTGELFF